The rows below give T cell receptor beta chains drawn from one sample of a study of radiotherapy plus CTLA-4 blockade in lung cancer. Data came from immunoSEQ multiplex PCR; TCRdb stores just in-frame clones and leaves some out. This table has tens of thousands of clones, 79% appearing once. The sequenced sample was peripheral blood, obtained from a patient treated with radiotherapy plus ipilimumab. All receptors come from a human donor with non-small cell lung cancer who had a complete response to radiotherapy plus ipilimumab. The CDR3 runs from the conserved cysteine through the conserved F or W. Each record gives: CDR3 protein, V gene, J gene.

CDR3aa: CASSNQEGRGNEKLFF; v_gene: TRBV18; j_gene: TRBJ1-4
CDR3aa: CASSVSGENGQPQHF; v_gene: TRBV9; j_gene: TRBJ1-5
CDR3aa: CASSHVSDGREVFF; v_gene: TRBV5-1; j_gene: TRBJ1-1
CDR3aa: CASSPRDSWGFYGYTF; v_gene: TRBV11-2; j_gene: TRBJ1-2
CDR3aa: CASSGAGAELEQFF; v_gene: TRBV25-1; j_gene: TRBJ2-1
CDR3aa: CASSVEQGFGNTIYF; v_gene: TRBV9; j_gene: TRBJ1-3
CDR3aa: CASDSTGVNTEAFF; v_gene: TRBV2; j_gene: TRBJ1-1
CDR3aa: CASSLGGTHNTDTQYF; v_gene: TRBV5-1; j_gene: TRBJ2-3
CDR3aa: CASSEGRGQETQYF; v_gene: TRBV9; j_gene: TRBJ2-5
CDR3aa: CASSVGGSASTDTQYF; v_gene: TRBV9; j_gene: TRBJ2-3
CDR3aa: CASSRNSMNTEAFF; v_gene: TRBV6-1; j_gene: TRBJ1-1
CDR3aa: CASGRRYNTEAFF; v_gene: TRBV6-5; j_gene: TRBJ1-1
CDR3aa: CASSTGQGGLAGGGEQFF; v_gene: TRBV19; j_gene: TRBJ2-1
CDR3aa: CASSSQGQYNEQFF; v_gene: TRBV6-5; j_gene: TRBJ2-1
CDR3aa: CSVARALTEAFF; v_gene: TRBV29-1; j_gene: TRBJ1-1
CDR3aa: CATLRGSSYNEQFF; v_gene: TRBV7-2; j_gene: TRBJ2-1
CDR3aa: CASSFSSYGYTF; v_gene: TRBV7-2; j_gene: TRBJ1-2
CDR3aa: CATSRDRGYQPQHF; v_gene: TRBV15; j_gene: TRBJ1-5
CDR3aa: CASSLQGDQPQHF; v_gene: TRBV5-5; j_gene: TRBJ1-5
CDR3aa: CAISSTGDNSPLHF; v_gene: TRBV10-3; j_gene: TRBJ1-6
CDR3aa: CASRRQGAEGANVLTF; v_gene: TRBV2; j_gene: TRBJ2-6
CDR3aa: CASSYTPGQDYEQYF; v_gene: TRBV6-6; j_gene: TRBJ2-7
CDR3aa: CASSQALAGIGTDTQYF; v_gene: TRBV4-2; j_gene: TRBJ2-3
CDR3aa: CASSLTGGIPEAFF; v_gene: TRBV7-2; j_gene: TRBJ1-1
CDR3aa: CASSPSRGPAYGYTF; v_gene: TRBV27; j_gene: TRBJ1-2
CDR3aa: CASSLDRPNYGYTF; v_gene: TRBV5-4; j_gene: TRBJ1-2
CDR3aa: CSVAGTGGTDTQYF; v_gene: TRBV29-1; j_gene: TRBJ2-3
CDR3aa: CASSPPRDSLNEKLFF; v_gene: TRBV7-9; j_gene: TRBJ1-4
CDR3aa: CASSLVGGSLNEQFF; v_gene: TRBV7-9; j_gene: TRBJ2-1
CDR3aa: CASSPRSGLSGYYEQYF; v_gene: TRBV18; j_gene: TRBJ2-7
CDR3aa: CASRSPVPYGYTF; v_gene: TRBV6-5; j_gene: TRBJ1-2
CDR3aa: CSVDFDRDNTEAFF; v_gene: TRBV29-1; j_gene: TRBJ1-1
CDR3aa: CASSLGQGSYEQYF; v_gene: TRBV9; j_gene: TRBJ2-7
CDR3aa: CASSEWGDSNQPQHF; v_gene: TRBV25-1; j_gene: TRBJ1-5
CDR3aa: CASSTGTGYGYTF; v_gene: TRBV19; j_gene: TRBJ1-2
CDR3aa: CASSLGGQGTETQYF; v_gene: TRBV7-9; j_gene: TRBJ2-5
CDR3aa: CASSPLGQGLGTQYF; v_gene: TRBV7-6; j_gene: TRBJ2-5
CDR3aa: CASNSGFNNEQFF; v_gene: TRBV19; j_gene: TRBJ2-1
CDR3aa: CASSSTGRFGYTF; v_gene: TRBV28; j_gene: TRBJ1-2
CDR3aa: CASSAGDSPGKRNTIYF; v_gene: TRBV6-1; j_gene: TRBJ1-3
CDR3aa: CASSTGGNQPQHF; v_gene: TRBV2; j_gene: TRBJ1-5